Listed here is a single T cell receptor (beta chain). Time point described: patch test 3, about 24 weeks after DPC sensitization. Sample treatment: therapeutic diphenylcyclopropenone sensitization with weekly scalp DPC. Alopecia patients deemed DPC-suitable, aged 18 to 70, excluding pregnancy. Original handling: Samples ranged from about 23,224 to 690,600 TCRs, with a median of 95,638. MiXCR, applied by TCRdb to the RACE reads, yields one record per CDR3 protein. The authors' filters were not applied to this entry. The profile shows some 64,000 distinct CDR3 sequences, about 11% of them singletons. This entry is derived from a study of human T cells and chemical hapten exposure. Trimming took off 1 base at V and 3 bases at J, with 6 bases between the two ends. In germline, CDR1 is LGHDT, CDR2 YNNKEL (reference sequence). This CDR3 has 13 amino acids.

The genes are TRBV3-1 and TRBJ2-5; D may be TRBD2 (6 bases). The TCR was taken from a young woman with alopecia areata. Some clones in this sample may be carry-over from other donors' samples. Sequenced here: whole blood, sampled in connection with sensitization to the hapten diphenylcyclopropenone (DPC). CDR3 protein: CASSQAGEETQYF. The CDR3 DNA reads TGTGCCAGCAGCCAAGCGGGAGAAGAGACCCAGTACTTC.